These 19 T cell receptor beta chains came from one sample sequenced in a study of blood T cell repertoires in COVID-19. Clones were read by immunoSEQ multiplex PCR, and TCRdb kept only the in-frame ones, dropping some. The sample shows some 200,000 clones, more than 65% of them seen only once. Sample: peripheral blood. Receptors were obtained from a woman in her 30s who had recovered from COVID-19.

CDR3 nucleotides: TGTGCCAGCAGCCTCCGGGACTCTCGCCTCTACGAGCAGTACTTC. This sequence encodes CASSLRDSRLYEQYF. The chain employs TRBV6-5 and TRBJ2-7; perhaps TRBD2 as D (6 bases). CDR1 and CDR2 (germline): MNHEY, SVGAGI. Trimming pared 6 bases from V and 3 bases from J, leaving 18 bases between. The CDR3 sequence is 15 residues long.

The rearrangement joins TRBV7-9 to TRBJ1-4; the D gene is possibly TRBD1 (6 bases). V lost 3 bases to trimming and J lost 5 bases, with 10 bases between them. The CDR3 runs 14 residues. Germline V gene sequence: CDR1 SEHNR, CDR2 FQNEAQ (reference sequence). This CDR3 reads CASSFHQGNEKLFF. The CDR3 coding sequence is TGTGCCAGCAGCTTTCATCAGGGGAATGAAAAACTGTTTTTT. The variable domain in full, completed from reference TRBV7-9 and TRBJ1-4, reads DTGVSQNPRHKITKRGQNVTFRCDPISEHNRLYWYRQTLGQGPEFLTYFQNEAQLEKSRLLSDRFSAERPKGSFSTLEIQRTEQGDSAMYLCASSFHQGNEKLFFGSGTQLSVL.

The rearrangement uses TRBV30 and TRBJ1-1; D remains unclear. Germline V gene data show CDR1 as GTSNPN and CDR2 as SVGIG (reference sequence). The CDR3 has 11 residues. Trimming removed 0 bases at V and 11 bases at J, with 10 bases between. CDR3 in DNA: TGTGCCTGGAGTGTGAGCCACCTGGCTTTCTTT. Encoded protein: CAWSVSHLAFF.

The chain is built from TRBV15 and TRBJ1-4, with D unresolved. V lost 6 bases to trimming and J lost 7 bases, with 18 bases between them. Germline V gives CDR1 LNHNV, CDR2 YYDKDF (reference sequence). This CDR3 is 15 amino acids long. CDR3 in DNA: TGTGCCACCAGGGAAATCGACCTAGAAACTGAAAAACTGTTTTTT. Translating gives CATREIDLETEKLFF.

This clone was counted a few times. The V call is TRBV11-2, the J call TRBJ2-2; TRBD2 matches 7 bases. V was pared by 2 bases and J by 1 base, with 7 bases of the junction left unmatched. CDR3 length: 17 residues. Germline V gene sequence: CDR1 SGHAT, CDR2 FQNNGV. The CDR3 protein is CASSLSYQRENTGELFF. The CDR3 DNA sequence: TGTGCCAGCAGCTTAAGCTATCAGCGGGAGAACACCGGGGAGCTGTTTTTT.

This clone came up a few times. The chain has TRBV5-1 and TRBJ2-5, with 10 bases that match TRBD1. This CDR3 is built from 16 residues. With V trimmed by 0 bases and J by 5 bases, 7 bases remained unmatched. From germline, CDR1 is SGHRS and CDR2 YFSETQ. CDR3 in DNA: TGCGCCAGCAGCTTGGACGGGACAGGGGACGGGGAGACCCAGTACTTC. Its protein is CASSLDGTGDGETQYF.

CDR3 in DNA: TGTGCCAGCAGTTTATCGACAGGTTTTGAAAAACTGTTTTTT. This encodes CASSLSTGFEKLFF. This chain links TRBV27 with TRBJ1-4; perhaps TRBD1 as D (6 bases). The CDR3 runs to 14 residues. The germline V and J ends were trimmed by 0 bases and 7 bases, with 9 bases remaining between them. Germline V gene data show CDR1 as MNHEY and CDR2 as SMNVEV (reference sequence).

The V call is TRBV28, the J call TRBJ2-4; 7 positions agree with TRBD2. Germline V gene sequence: CDR1 MDHEN, CDR2 SYDVKM. J was trimmed by 7 bases and V by 3 bases; bases with no gene match: 0. The CDR3 consists of 12 residues. CDR3 coding DNA: TGTGCCAGCAGTTTCGGGGGGAACATTCAGTACTTC. Its protein is CASSFGGNIQYF.

This sequence joins TRBV28 and TRBJ2-5, with 9 bases lining up with TRBD1. CDR1 and CDR2 from the germline V gene are MDHEN and SYDVKM. V dropped 6 bases and J dropped 2; count of bases not matched to a gene: 10. The CDR3 consists of 16 residues. The DNA of the CDR3 is TGTGCCAGCAGAGAGCCAGGGACAGGGCCTCAAGAGACCCAGTACTTC. Encoded protein: CASREPGTGPQETQYF.

The chain uses TRBV6-5 and TRBJ2-7; D is ambiguous. Trimming took off 8 bases at V and 1 base at J, with 12 bases between the two ends. This CDR3 has 13 amino acids. Per the germline V gene, CDR1 is MNHEY and CDR2 is SVGAGI. The CDR3 sequence: CASGWSSSYEQYF. In nucleotides, the CDR3 is TGTGCCAGCGGATGGAGTAGTTCCTACGAGCAGTACTTC.

The chain has TRBV7-2 and TRBJ2-3, with a weak D call TRBD2 (6 bases). This CDR3 is built from 15 residues. Germline V CDR1 and CDR2: SGHTA, FQGNSA. V lost 5 bases to trimming and J lost 4 bases, with 16 bases between them. CDR3 region: CASSPGRGLPDTQYF. Here the CDR3 DNA reads TGTGCCAGCAGCCCCGGGAGAGGCTTGCCAGATACGCAGTATTTT.

This chain joins TRBV27 and TRBJ1-1, with 7 bases fitting TRBD1. The CDR3 spans 15 residues. V gave up 6 bases and J gave up 0 bases; unmatched junction bases: 7. The germline V gene has CDR1 MNHEY and CDR2 SMNVEV (reference sequence). Here the CDR3 reads CASRPRGFMNTEAFF. CDR3 coding DNA: TGTGCCAGCAGGCCCAGGGGGTTTATGAACACTGAAGCTTTCTTT.

The V and J genes are TRBV6-2 or TRBV6-3 and TRBJ1-1; 12 bases are shared with TRBD1. J lost 5 bases, V lost 4 bases, and 5 bases had no gene match. Per the germline V gene, CDR1 is MNHEY and CDR2 is SVGEGT. The length of the CDR3 is 15 residues. This CDR3 reads CASSSPGQGATEAFF. In DNA form, the CDR3 reads TGTGCCAGCAGTTCGCCGGGACAGGGGGCGACTGAAGCTTTCTTT.

The chain is built from TRBV10-1 and TRBJ2-1; 9 bases are shared with TRBD1. V lost 3 bases and J lost 1; bases outside the gene matches: 1. In germline, CDR1 is WNHNN, CDR2 SYGVQD (reference sequence). This CDR3 region has 15 residues. CDR3 loop: CASSEGTGSYNEQFF. As DNA, the CDR3 is TGCGCCAGCAGTGAAGGGACAGGGTCCTACAATGAGCAGTTCTTC.

This clone was observed once. The chain uses TRBV6-5 and TRBJ1-2; D possibly corresponds to TRBD1 (6 bases). The V end lost 8 bases, the J end lost 5 bases, and 15 bases lay between the germline ends. The CDR3 is 13 residues long. Germline CDR1 and CDR2: MNHEY and SVGAGI. The CDR3 loop reads CASFWTALYGYTF. CDR3 nucleotide sequence: TGTGCCAGCTTCTGGACAGCCCTTTATGGCTACACCTTC.

This sequence joins TRBV18 and TRBJ1-3; 7 nucleotides line up with TRBD1. This CDR3 is 14 amino acids long. Germline values: CDR1 KGHSH, CDR2 LQKENI. The J segment lost 4 bases and the V segment lost 2 bases, leaving 2 bases of the junction unmatched. The DNA of the CDR3 is TGTGCCAGCTCACCAAGGGACAGCGGAAACACCATATATTTT. This gives the protein CASSPRDSGNTIYF. Complete variable domain (other parts from reference TRBV18 and TRBJ1-3): NAGVMQNPRHLVRRRGQEARLRCSPMKGHSHVYWYRQLPEEGLKFMVYLQKENIIDESGMPKERFSAEFPKEGPSILRIQQVVRGDSAAYFCASSPRDSGNTIYFGEGSWLTVV.

This clone was observed once. CDR3 loop: CASSYSEGAREQYF. The DNA of the CDR3 is TGTGCCAGCAGTTACTCTGAGGGGGCTCGGGAGCAGTACTTC. V and J are TRBV6-6 and TRBJ2-7, with 7 bases aligning to TRBD1. Germline V lookup: CDR1 MNHNY, CDR2 SVGAGI (reference sequence). The V and J ends lost 0 bases and 7 bases, in that order; junction bases with no gene match: 6. The CDR3 has 14 residues.

J is TRBJ2-1 and V is TRBV15; 11 bases match TRBD2. The V gene's germline CDR1 is LNHNV and CDR2 YYDKDF (reference sequence). The CDR3 is 15 amino acids. With 2 bases clipped from V and 8 bases from J, the junction kept 5 bases outside the gene matches. CDR3 DNA: TGTGCCACCAGCAGATTAGCGGGAGGGCCATATGAGCAGTTCTTC. This codes for CATSRLAGGPYEQFF.

This clone appeared a single time. The chain joins TRBV30 to TRBJ2-7, with D tentatively TRBD2 (6 bases). The CDR3 loop spans 13 amino acids. Trimming cost V 4 bases and J 7 bases, with 17 bases left between them. Per germline, CDR1 GTSNPN and CDR2 SVGIG (reference sequence). The DNA for the CDR3 is TGTGCCTGGAACGGGCGGGGCCAGGGAGAGCAGTACTTC. Translation: CAWNGRGQGEQYF.